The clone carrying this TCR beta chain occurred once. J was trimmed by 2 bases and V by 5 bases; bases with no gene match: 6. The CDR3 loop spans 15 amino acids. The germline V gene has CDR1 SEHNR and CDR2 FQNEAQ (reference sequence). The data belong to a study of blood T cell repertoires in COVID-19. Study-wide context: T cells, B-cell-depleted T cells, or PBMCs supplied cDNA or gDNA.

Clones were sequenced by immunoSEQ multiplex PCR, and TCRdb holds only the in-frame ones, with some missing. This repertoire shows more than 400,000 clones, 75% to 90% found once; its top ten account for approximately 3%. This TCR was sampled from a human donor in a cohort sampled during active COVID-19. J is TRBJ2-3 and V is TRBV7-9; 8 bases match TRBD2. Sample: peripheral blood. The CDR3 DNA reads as TGTGCCAGCAGCCGGTATAGCGGGAACACAGATACGCAGTATTTT. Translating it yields CASSRYSGNTDTQYF.